The 21 T cell receptor beta chains given below trace back to one sample, sequenced in a study of T cell changes during pregnancy in multiple sclerosis. Using immunoSEQ multiplex PCR, the repertoire was profiled, and TCRdb retains in-frame clones only, with some absent. The data contain nearly 60,000 clones, about 90% of them singletons. The sample in question was CD4+ T cells from peripheral blood mononuclear cells, obtained after pregnancy. These receptors were taken from a female donor in good health, enrolled as a control in a pregnancy study.

Regarding this clone: Because the CDR3's place on the DNA is in doubt, the DNA is left out and the CDR3 is given as listed by TCRdb. This chain connects TRBV7-3 to TRBJ2-7; the table names TRBD1, a call not compared with the DNA. The CDR3 is made up of 12 amino acids, end residues included. Germline V gene data show CDR1 as SGHTA and CDR2 as FQGTGA. The CDR3: CASSFGTGIKYF.

The J gene is TRBJ1-5, the V gene TRBV19, with 9 bases that match TRBD1. The CDR3 sequence is 17 residues long. The germline CDR1 and CDR2 sequences are LNHDA and SQIVND (reference sequence). Unmatched junction bases numbered 4, after V lost 1 base and J lost 0 bases. The CDR3 DNA follows: TGTGCCAGTAGTATAGGGGACAGGGTCCATAGCAATCAGCCCCAGCATTTT. Its protein is CASSIGDRVHSNQPQHF.

The chain combines TRBV4-2 with TRBJ2-3, with TRBD2 identical over 11 bases. V lost 3 bases and J lost 3; bases outside the gene matches: 5. Germline CDR1 LGHNA, CDR2 YNFKEQ. The CDR3 is 16 amino acids. As DNA, the CDR3 is TGTGCCAGCAGCCAGACGGGACTAGCGGATACAGATACGCAGTATTTT. It codes for CASSQTGLADTDTQYF.

This chain connects TRBV29-1 to TRBJ2-7; TRBD1 aligns across 7 bases. V shed 5 bases, J shed 5 bases, and the junction held 12 bases outside the gene matches. The CDR3 is 14 residues long. The germline CDR1 and CDR2 sequences are SQVTM and ANQGSEA. CDR3 DNA: TGCAGCGTTTCTCGCAGGGGGACAGTGGACGAGCAGTACTTC. Translating it yields CSVSRRGTVDEQYF.

The rearrangement links TRBV6-1 to TRBJ1-5; D is uncertain. V was shortened by 1 base and J by 0 bases, with 13 bases between the two germline ends. Germline V gene sequence: CDR1 MNHNS, CDR2 SASEGT. The CDR3 spans 17 residues. The CDR3 region is CASSEGEGRSSNQPQHF. Here the CDR3 DNA reads TGTGCCAGCAGTGAAGGGGAGGGCCGAAGTAGCAATCAGCCCCAGCATTTT.

CDR3 sequence reads: CASTETGGFWGYTF. The CDR3, as DNA: TGTGCCAGTACCGAGACAGGGGGTTTTTGGGGCTACACCTTC. The chain has TRBV19 and TRBJ1-2; 9 nucleotides line up with TRBD1. Looked up from germline, CDR1 is LNHDA and CDR2 is SQIVND (reference sequence). This CDR3 contains 14 residues. The V gene end was trimmed by 7 bases and the J gene end by 8 bases; junction bases not matched to a gene: 11.

J is TRBJ2-5 and V is TRBV9; 8 nucleotides match TRBD2. V dropped 0 bases and J dropped 0; count of bases not matched to a gene: 4. The germline V gene has CDR1 SGDLS and CDR2 YYNGEE. CDR3 length equals 16 residues. The DNA of the CDR3 is TGTGCCAGCAGCGTAGGTGCGGGGGGATACCAAGAGACCCAGTACTTC. It specifies CASSVGAGGYQETQYF.

The chain carries TRBV2 and TRBJ2-1; 10 nucleotides align to TRBD2. The CDR3 totals 14 residues. Germline-derived CDR1 and CDR2 are SNHLY and FYNNEI. Trimming took 4 bases from V and 9 from J; bases not matched to a gene: 6. The CDR3 DNA is TGTGCCAGCAGTGGCCTAGCGGGGGTGGGTGAGCAGTTCTTC. This gives the protein CASSGLAGVGEQFF.

V gene TRBV7-2 combines with J gene TRBJ2-2; weak D call: TRBD1 (5 bases). Germline V lookup: CDR1 SGHTA, CDR2 FQGNSA. CDR3 length: 17 amino acids. V lost 4 bases and J 0 bases, leaving 15 bases between the germline ends. DNA of the CDR3: TGTGCCAGCAGCTACCCCTCGACAGTCGCGAACACCGGGGAGCTGTTTTTT. Translating it yields CASSYPSTVANTGELFF. Full variable domain (missing parts from reference TRBV7-2 and TRBJ2-2): GAGVSQSPSNKVTEKGKDVELRCDPISGHTALYWYRQSLGQGLEFLIYFQGNSAPDKSGLPSDRFSAERTGGSVSTLTIQRTQQEDSAVYLCASSYPSTVANTGELFFGEGSRLTVL.

The CDR3 DNA follows: TGTGCCAGCAGCTTAGCGTTTGGGAGGGATACCGGGGAGCTGTTTTTT. It codes for CASSLAFGRDTGELFF. This chain joins TRBV7-2 and TRBJ2-2; 7 bases align to TRBD2. Losses at the gene ends were 0 bases for V and 5 bases for J; bases not matched to a gene: 6. The CDR3 covers 16 residues. CDR1 is SGHTA and CDR2 is FQGNSA in the germline V gene.

The rearrangement uses TRBV27 and TRBJ1-1, with TRBD1 as a possible D gene (6 bases). CDR1 is MNHEY and CDR2 is SMNVEV in the germline V gene (reference sequence). This CDR3 has 15 residues. Trimming cost V 5 bases and J 6 bases, with 19 bases left between them. The CDR3 nucleotides read TGTGCCAGCAGTATAACCAGGGGCCCGACTTCTGAAGCTTTCTTT. As protein: CASSITRGPTSEAFF.

This clone is categorized as medium-sized. The chain is built from TRBV18 and TRBJ2-2, with TRBD2 matching 8 bases. The V and J ends lost 3 bases and 5 bases, in that order; junction bases with no gene match: 5. Germline values: CDR1 KGHSH, CDR2 LQKENI. CDR3 length: 15 residues. In DNA form, the CDR3 reads TGTGCCAGCTCACCTTTCGGGGGGGCGACCGGGGAGCTGTTTTTT. It encodes CASSPFGGATGELFF.

The chain couples TRBV5-1 to TRBJ2-1, with D possibly matching TRBD2 (6 bases). Looked up from germline, CDR1 is SGHRS and CDR2 is YFSETQ. The CDR3 consists of 17 residues. Trimming took 0 bases from V and 0 from J, leaving 13 bases between them. In nucleotides, the CDR3 is TGCGCCAGCAGCTTGGCTAGCGCTACAAGCTCCTACAATGAGCAGTTCTTC. Translation: CASSLASATSSYNEQFF.

The chain employs TRBV4-3 and TRBJ1-1; D is ambiguous. The germline V gene encodes CDR1 LGHNA and CDR2 YSLEER. Trimming cost V 0 bases and J 4 bases, with 9 bases left between them. The CDR3 covers 14 residues. CDR3 in DNA: TGCGCCAGCAGCCAAGATGTTCAGCGCACTGAAGCTTTCTTT. Amino acids: CASSQDVQRTEAFF.

The chain joins TRBV18 to TRBJ1-2; D is unclear. Germline CDR1 KGHSH, CDR2 LQKENI. The CDR3 length is 15 residues. V dropped 3 bases and J dropped 2 bases, with 13 bases sitting between them. CDR3 loop: CASSPTTSVNYGYTF. DNA for the CDR3: TGTGCCAGCTCACCCACTACTTCAGTAAACTATGGCTACACCTTC. The full variable domain, rest sourced from reference TRBV18 and TRBJ1-2, is NAGVMQNPRHLVRRRGQEARLRCSPMKGHSHVYWYRQLPEEGLKFMVYLQKENIIDESGMPKERFSAEFPKEGPSILRIQQVVRGDSAAYFCASSPTTSVNYGYTFGSGTRLTVV.

V gene TRBV10-2 combines with J gene TRBJ1-2; the match to TRBD1 covers 10 bases. The CDR3 runs 14 residues. The trim removed 4 bases at V and 7 bases at J, leaving 6 bases unmatched. Germline CDR1 WSHSY, CDR2 SAAADI. CDR3 loop: CASSVGQGIGGYTF. The CDR3 nucleotides are TGCGCCAGCAGTGTGGGACAGGGGATTGGTGGCTACACCTTC.

The CDR3 spells CASRGGINYGYTF. In DNA form, the CDR3 reads TGTGCCAGCAGGGGCGGGATAAACTATGGCTACACCTTC. This chain connects TRBV5-4 to TRBJ1-2; D is ambiguous. CDR1 is SGHNT and CDR2 is YYREEE in the germline V gene (reference sequence). The CDR3 totals 13 residues. V was pared by 5 bases and J by 2 bases, with 10 bases between.

This rearrangement joins TRBV30 to TRBJ1-6, with D tentatively TRBD1 (6 bases). V lost 6 bases to trimming and J lost 0 bases, with 30 bases between them. The CDR3 runs 21 residues. In germline, CDR1 is GTSNPN, CDR2 SVGIG (reference sequence). CDR3 nucleotide sequence: TGTGCCTGCCTTGGCGTCAACCCGCGCAGGGGATTAAGCTCCTATAATTCACCCCTCCACTTT. The encoded protein is CACLGVNPRRGLSSYNSPLHF.

The rearrangement links TRBV5-4 to TRBJ2-5, with 11 positions matching TRBD2. The germline gives CDR1 SGHNT, CDR2 YYREEE (reference sequence). The length of the CDR3 is 16 residues. J lost 3 bases, V lost 0 bases, and 4 bases had no gene match. CDR3 loop: CASSLEIAGGKETQYF. In nucleotides, the CDR3 is TGTGCCAGCAGCTTGGAGATAGCGGGGGGGAAAGAGACCCAGTACTTC.

The V call is TRBV27, the J call TRBJ1-5, with D perhaps TRBD1 (5 bases). Trimming stripped 6 bases from V and 6 bases from J, with 12 bases between. This CDR3 has 13 residues. CDR1 and CDR2 (germline): MNHEY, SMNVEV (reference sequence). The CDR3 spells CASSSRGGQPQHF. The CDR3 DNA is TGTGCCAGCAGCTCGCGGGGGGGTCAGCCCCAGCATTTT.

The chain carries TRBV7-8 and TRBJ1-2, with 7 bases that match TRBD1. CDR3 size: 15 residues. CDR1 is SGHVS and CDR2 is FQNEAQ in the germline V gene. J lost 0 bases, V lost 5 bases, and 6 bases had no gene match. The CDR3 reads CASSGRQGPNYGYTF. CDR3 nucleotides: TGTGCCAGCAGCGGGCGACAGGGTCCTAACTATGGCTACACCTTC.